This record concerns one T cell receptor (beta chain) sequence. What it binds is not known. The germline V gene has CDR1 MNHEY and CDR2 SMNVEV (reference sequence). V gave up 5 bases and J gave up 0 bases, with 10 bases separating them. The CDR3 covers 14 residues. Generated by immunoSEQ multiplex PCR, the TCRdb table keeps only in-frame clones and is missing some. The table shows roughly 92,000 clones, with about 90% occurring only once. The sample is drawn from a study of OX40 agonist ivuxolimab in advanced cancers. Study conclusions and caveats: Not determined was the antigen specificity of the expanded peripheral T cells. Among T cells, CD8+ cells averaged more expanded clones than CD4+ cells. Clonal expansion by week 6 occurred in CD4+ and CD8+ blood T cells (at 0.1 to 3.0 mg/kg).

This TCR derives from an adult with an advanced solid tumor such as melanoma, head and neck, liver or kidney cancer. The sample here was CD4+ or CD8+ T cells sorted from blood, taken in a trial of the OX40 agonist ivuxolimab. The J gene is TRBJ1-1, the V gene TRBV27; tentatively, D is TRBD1 (6 bases). The DNA for the CDR3 is TGTGCCAGCAGTCCAGGACAGATGAACACTGAAGCTTTCTTT. It encodes CASSPGQMNTEAFF.